The rows below give T cell receptor beta chains drawn from one sample of a study of blood T cell repertoires in COVID-19. Data came from immunoSEQ multiplex PCR; TCRdb stores just in-frame clones and leaves some out. The table shows about 350,000 clones, with roughly 86% occurring only once. Sequenced: PBMCs or T cells enriched from blood (not recorded which). These receptors originate from a woman aged 25-40 years who had recovered from COVID-19. CDR3s include the opening cysteine and the closing phenylalanine or tryptophan. Each record gives: clone size, V gene, J gene, D gene, CDR3 DNA, CDR3 protein. D genes are given only for firm matches. Clone size is given for some rows only: seen once, a few or many times, or a class if the clone is expanded.

size: once; V: TRBV13; J: TRBJ1-1; D: NA; DNA: TGTGCCAGCAGCTTACGACAGAAGAACACTGAAGCTTTCTTT; CDR3: CASSLRQKNTEAFF
size: few; V: TRBV2; J: TRBJ1-1; D: NA; DNA: TGTGCCAGCGGAAGAGACAGAGACACTGAAGCTTTCTTT; CDR3: CASGRDRDTEAFF
size: NA; V: TRBV19; J: TRBJ2-5; D: NA; DNA: TGTGCCAGTAGTGCTACGGAGCAAGAGACCCAGTACTTC; CDR3: CASSATEQETQYF
size: NA; V: TRBV10-2; J: TRBJ2-1; D: NA; DNA: TGCGCCAGCCTCTACCTTGAGCAGTTCTTC; CDR3: CASLYLEQFF
size: NA; V: TRBV5-4; J: TRBJ1-3; D: NA; DNA: TGTGCCAGCAGCTTGGGGCCCCAGGGCTTTAACAGGAGAAACACCATATATTTT; CDR3: CASSLGPQGFNRRNTIYF
size: NA; V: TRBV5-1; J: TRBJ2-2; D: NA; DNA: TGCGCCAGCAGCTTGGGTCAGGGCGCCGGGGAGCTGTTTTTT; CDR3: CASSLGQGAGELFF
size: NA; V: TRBV4-1; J: TRBJ1-2; D: NA; DNA: TGCGCCAGCAGCCAATACAGTGACTATGGCTACACCTTC; CDR3: CASSQYSDYGYTF
size: NA; V: TRBV19; J: TRBJ2-3; D: NA; DNA: TGTGCCAGTACCCCTTCGAGGGGGGGAGCCACAGATACGCAGTATTTT; CDR3: CASTPSRGGATDTQYF
size: NA; V: TRBV2; J: TRBJ1-1; D: NA; DNA: TGTGCCAGCAGGACCACGGGGGACACTGAAGCTTTCTTT; CDR3: CASRTTGDTEAFF
size: NA; V: TRBV7-6; J: TRBJ1-1; D: NA; DNA: TGTGCCAGCAGCCGACAGATGGGGACTGAAGCTTTCTTT; CDR3: CASSRQMGTEAFF
size: once; V: TRBV6-5; J: TRBJ1-2; D: NA; DNA: TGTGCCAGCAGTTACTCGAGCTTTGGGAGCTATGGCTACACCTTC; CDR3: CASSYSSFGSYGYTF
size: NA; V: TRBV6-5; J: TRBJ1-6; D: NA; DNA: TGTGCCAGCACTATAACGGACAGTTATAATTCACCCCTCCACTTT; CDR3: CASTITDSYNSPLHF
size: NA; V: TRBV2; J: TRBJ2-3; D: TRBD2; DNA: TGTGCCAGCAACCCAGCGGGGGGCACAGATACGCAGTATTTT; CDR3: CASNPAGGTDTQYF
size: NA; V: TRBV4-3; J: TRBJ2-2; D: TRBD2; DNA: TGCGCCAGCAGCTCCTTAGCGGGGGGAACCAAAACCGGGGAGCTGTTTTTT; CDR3: CASSSLAGGTKTGELFF
size: NA; V: TRBV7-9; J: TRBJ1-4; D: NA; DNA: TGTGCCAGCAGCCTCTCATTACAGGGTCCTAATGAAAAACTGTTTTTT; CDR3: CASSLSLQGPNEKLFF
size: few; V: TRBV7-6; J: TRBJ2-5; D: TRBD1; DNA: TGTGCCAGCAGCCCCTGGACAGGGGGAGGTGAGACCCAGTACTTC; CDR3: CASSPWTGGGETQYF
size: NA; V: TRBV7-9; J: TRBJ2-7; D: TRBD2; DNA: TGTGCCAGCAGCCAACCGACTAGCGCCATCTCCTACGAGCAGTACTTC; CDR3: CASSQPTSAISYEQYF
size: NA; V: TRBV7-8; J: TRBJ1-5; D: NA; DNA: TGTGCCAGCAGCTTAGACCCAGGTTATAGCAATCAGCCCCAGCATTTT; CDR3: CASSLDPGYSNQPQHF
size: NA; V: TRBV5-4; J: TRBJ2-7; D: TRBD1; DNA: TGTGCCAGCAGCTCCACCGGGACAGCCTACGAGCAGTACTTC; CDR3: CASSSTGTAYEQYF
size: NA; V: TRBV30; J: TRBJ2-1; D: NA; DNA: TGTGCCTGGACTCCAGGCGGGGAGTACAATGAGCAGTTCTTC; CDR3: CAWTPGGEYNEQFF